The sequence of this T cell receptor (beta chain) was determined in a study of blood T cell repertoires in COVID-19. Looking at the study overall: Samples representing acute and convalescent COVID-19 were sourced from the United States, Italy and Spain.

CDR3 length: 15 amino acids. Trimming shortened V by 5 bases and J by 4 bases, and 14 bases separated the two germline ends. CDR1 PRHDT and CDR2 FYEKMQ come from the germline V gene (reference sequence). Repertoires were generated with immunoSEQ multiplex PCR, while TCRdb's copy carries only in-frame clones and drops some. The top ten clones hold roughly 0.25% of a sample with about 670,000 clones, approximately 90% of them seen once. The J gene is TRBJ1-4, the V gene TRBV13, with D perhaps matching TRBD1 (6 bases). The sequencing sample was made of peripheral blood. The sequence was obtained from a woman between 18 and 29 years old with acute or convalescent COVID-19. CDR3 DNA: TGTGCCAGCAGCCGCGACAGGACCCTTAATGAAAAACTGTTTTTT. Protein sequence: CASSRDRTLNEKLFF.